These T cell receptor beta chains were read from a single sample in a study of shared clonotypes between healthy human individuals. The method was immunoSEQ multiplex PCR; TCRdb's version includes in-frame clones alone and lacks a portion of them. The sample has approximately 1.5 million clones; 97% to 99% are singletons. Sequences were obtained from naive CD4+ T cells sorted from blood. All receptors come from a young man in good health. Each CDR3 is given with its conserved first and last residue. D genes are given only for firm matches. Only part of the rows carry a size: once, few, many, or a class if the clone is expanded.

>TRBV6-1|-|TRBJ2-7|TRBD1
TGTGCCAGCATCCGGGGACAGGAAGTAATGTACGAGCAGTACTTC
CASIRGQEVMYEQYF
>TRBV10-1|-|TRBJ2-7|-
TGCGCACACAATCACTGGCACTACGAGCAGTACTTC
CAHNHWHYEQYF
>TRBV30|-|TRBJ2-7|TRBD2
TGTGCCCACCAGGGGACTAGCGGGAGGATCTCCTACGAGCAGTACTTC
CAHQGTSGRISYEQYF
>TRBV7-3|-|TRBJ1-4|TRBD1
TGTGCCAGCAGCTTCCTCCAGGGGGAGTTGGTAACTAATGAAAAACTGTTTTTT
CASSFLQGELVTNEKLFF
>TRBV5-1|-|TRBJ1-1|-
TGCGCCAGCAGCCCCGAGGGGTGGGGAAGCCTGAACACTGAAGCTTTCTTT
CASSPEGWGSLNTEAFF
>TRBV27|-|TRBJ2-2|-
TGTGCCAGCAGAACTACGGGGAGAGGGGACACCGGGGAGCTGTTTTTT
CASRTTGRGDTGELFF
>TRBV29-1|-|TRBJ1-1|-
TGCAGCGTGGCGACAGGAATCGGGACTGAAGCTTTCTTT
CSVATGIGTEAFF
>TRBV6-5|-|TRBJ2-1|TRBD1
TGTGCCAGCAGTTACTCGGAGGGACAGGGTTTCAATGAGCAGTTCTTC
CASSYSEGQGFNEQFF
>TRBV18|-|TRBJ1-2|TRBD1
TGTGCCAGCTCACTAATTAGGGACAGTGACTATGGCTACACCTTC
CASSLIRDSDYGYTF
>TRBV27|-|TRBJ2-7|TRBD1
TGTGCCAGCAGTTTAAGGTCACAGGGGTACGAGCAGTACTTC
CASSLRSQGYEQYF
>TRBV5-6|-|TRBJ2-3|-
TGTGCCAGCAGCTTTTTCCGGAACGAGGGGGATACGCAGTATTTT
CASSFFRNEGDTQYF
>TRBV5-1|-|TRBJ2-2|TRBD1
TGCGCCAGCAGCTTCGGGACAGGGGTATCCGGGGAGCTGTTTTTT
CASSFGTGVSGELFF
>TRBV5-4|-|TRBJ2-3|TRBD1
TGTGCCAGCAGCTTACCGACCGGGACAGCCTTCACAGATACGCAGTATTTT
CASSLPTGTAFTDTQYF
>TRBV7-2|once|TRBJ2-5|TRBD2
TGTGCCAGCAGCGTAGGCTCTAGCGGGAGATCTGAGACCCAGTACTTC
CASSVGSSGRSETQYF
>TRBV6-1|-|TRBJ2-7|TRBD1
TGTGCCAGCAGTGAAGCGAACACAGGGGGCGCCAATTCCTACGAGCAGTACTTC
CASSEANTGGANSYEQYF
>TRBV7-2|-|TRBJ2-7|TRBD2
TGTGCCAGCAGCTCTGGACTAGCGAGCGAGCAGTACTTC
CASSSGLASEQYF
>TRBV7-6|once|TRBJ2-2|TRBD2
TGTGCCAGCAGCTTAAGATCTTGGGGACTAGCGGGAGGGCCGTGGGGCACCGGGGAGCTGTTTTTT
CASSLRSWGLAGGPWGTGELFF
>TRBV18|-|TRBJ2-5|-
TGTGCCAGCTCACCAAGGCCGGAGACCCAGTACTTC
CASSPRPETQYF
>TRBV5-4|-|TRBJ2-3|TRBD1
TGTGCCAGCAGCTCGACAGGGAAGGGGGATACGCAGTATTTT
CASSSTGKGDTQYF
>TRBV19|-|TRBJ1-2|TRBD1
TGTGCCAGTAACGCGGCCGGCAGGGGGAACTATGGCTACACCTTC
CASNAAGRGNYGYTF
>TRBV5-1|-|TRBJ1-2|TRBD1
TGCGCCAGCGCGAGGGACAGGGGCTATGGCTACACCTTC
CASARDRGYGYTF
>TRBV5-1|-|TRBJ2-1|TRBD2
TGCGCCAGCAGCTTGTCTAGCGGGAGTTTCAATGAGCAGTTCTTC
CASSLSSGSFNEQFF
>TRBV28|-|TRBJ1-1|-
TGTGCCAGCAGTTATCCCATGAACACTGAAGCTTTCTTT
CASSYPMNTEAFF